Listed below are T cell receptor beta chains from one sample, sequenced in a study of T cell changes during pregnancy in multiple sclerosis. TCRdb's table, derived via immunoSEQ multiplex PCR, lists solely in-frame clones and lacks some. The top ten hold around 10% of the sample, which has under 40,000 clones, roughly nine tenths seen once. The sample consisted of CD8+ T cells from peripheral blood mononuclear cells, taken before pregnancy. All receptors come from a female donor with multiple sclerosis, enrolled in a pregnancy study. CDR3s include the opening cysteine and the closing phenylalanine or tryptophan. Fields, in order: J gene, clone size, D gene, V gene, CDR3 DNA, CDR3 protein. D genes are given only for firm matches. Size is omitted from some rows. Given values are once, few, many or a class for expanded clones.

j_gene: TRBJ1-1; abundance: NA; d_gene: NA; v_gene: TRBV19; CDR3nt: TGTGCCAGTAGTTCCGGGTCCAACACTGAAGCTTTCTTT; CDR3aa: CASSSGSNTEAFF
j_gene: TRBJ1-2; abundance: NA; d_gene: TRBD1; v_gene: TRBV18; CDR3nt: TGTGCCAGCTCACGCGGACAGGACTATGGCTACACCTTC; CDR3aa: CASSRGQDYGYTF
j_gene: TRBJ1-1; abundance: NA; d_gene: NA; v_gene: TRBV19; CDR3nt: TGTGCCAGTAGTATCGCGTCGGGGTGGGGCACTGAAGCTTTCTTT; CDR3aa: CASSIASGWGTEAFF
j_gene: TRBJ2-7; abundance: once; d_gene: NA; v_gene: TRBV27; CDR3nt: TGTGCCAGCAGTCCAAAGGCTCTGGGGAGCGAGCAGTACTTC; CDR3aa: CASSPKALGSEQYF
j_gene: TRBJ1-1; abundance: once; d_gene: TRBD1; v_gene: TRBV10-1; CDR3nt: TGCGCCAGCAGCTCGGGACAGATGAACACTGAAGCTTTCTTT; CDR3aa: CASSSGQMNTEAFF
j_gene: TRBJ2-7; abundance: NA; d_gene: TRBD1; v_gene: TRBV4-2; CDR3nt: TGTGCCAGCAGCCAGGGGACAGGGGGCGCCGAGCAGTACTTC; CDR3aa: CASSQGTGGAEQYF
j_gene: TRBJ2-7; abundance: NA; d_gene: TRBD1; v_gene: TRBV5-6; CDR3nt: TGTGCCAGCAGCTTGGGACAGGGGGCGCGGGAGCAGTACTTC; CDR3aa: CASSLGQGAREQYF
j_gene: TRBJ2-1; abundance: NA; d_gene: NA; v_gene: TRBV30; CDR3nt: TGTGCCTGGAGTGTAGAGCCCCACAATGAGCAGTTCTTC; CDR3aa: CAWSVEPHNEQFF
j_gene: TRBJ1-1; abundance: NA; d_gene: NA; v_gene: TRBV19; CDR3nt: TGTGCCAGTAAGCTAGGGGGCACTGAAGCTTTCTTT; CDR3aa: CASKLGGTEAFF
j_gene: TRBJ2-7; abundance: NA; d_gene: TRBD2; v_gene: TRBV7-9; CDR3nt: TGTGCCAGCAGCGGAACTAGCGGGATTCACTACGAGCAGTACTTC; CDR3aa: CASSGTSGIHYEQYF
j_gene: TRBJ1-2; abundance: once; d_gene: NA; v_gene: TRBV27; CDR3nt: TGTGCCAGCAGTTTAGTGCGGGACGGCCGTTTGGGCTACACCTTC; CDR3aa: CASSLVRDGRLGYTF
j_gene: TRBJ2-7; abundance: NA; d_gene: NA; v_gene: TRBV7-7; CDR3nt: TGTGCCAGCAGCTTAGACCCCGGGGTCAGAGGCGAGCAGTACTTC; CDR3aa: CASSLDPGVRGEQYF
j_gene: TRBJ2-5; abundance: NA; d_gene: TRBD1; v_gene: TRBV4-1; CDR3nt: TGCGCCAGCAGTCGATTAGGGGGCGAAGAGACCCAGTACTTC; CDR3aa: CASSRLGGEETQYF
j_gene: TRBJ1-2; abundance: NA; d_gene: TRBD1; v_gene: TRBV27; CDR3nt: TGTGCCAGCAGTTCCCCCCGGGACAGGGGTTCCCACTACACCTTC; CDR3aa: CASSSPRDRGSHYTF
j_gene: TRBJ2-7; abundance: NA; d_gene: TRBD1; v_gene: TRBV5-1; CDR3nt: TGCGCCAGCAGCGCTGGGACAGGGAACTACGAGCAGTACTTC; CDR3aa: CASSAGTGNYEQYF
j_gene: TRBJ2-7; abundance: once; d_gene: TRBD2; v_gene: TRBV6-1; CDR3nt: TGTGCCAGCAGTGCCTGGGGACTAGCGGACGCCTACGAGCAGTACTTC; CDR3aa: CASSAWGLADAYEQYF
j_gene: TRBJ1-4; abundance: NA; d_gene: NA; v_gene: TRBV7-2; CDR3nt: TGTGCCAGCAGCCCTCACAGAGTTGCAACTAATGAAAAACTGTTTTTT; CDR3aa: CASSPHRVATNEKLFF
j_gene: TRBJ1-1; abundance: NA; d_gene: TRBD1; v_gene: TRBV11-3; CDR3nt: TGTGCCAGCAGCTTTTCAACAGGGGAAAGCGTAGACACTGAAGCTTTCTTT; CDR3aa: CASSFSTGESVDTEAFF
j_gene: TRBJ1-2; abundance: NA; d_gene: NA; v_gene: TRBV20-1; CDR3nt: TGCAGTGCCCCGCGCGAGTCCGGCTACACCTTC; CDR3aa: CSAPRESGYTF
j_gene: TRBJ2-3; abundance: NA; d_gene: NA; v_gene: TRBV6-1; CDR3nt: TGTGCCAGCAGTGAAAGCGTGGCGGGGCCCCGCACAGATACGCAGTATTTT; CDR3aa: CASSESVAGPRTDTQYF
j_gene: TRBJ2-3; abundance: NA; d_gene: NA; v_gene: TRBV6-1; CDR3nt: TGTGCCAGCAGTGAACTTGTATTGGGTGAGGGAAGGTTGGATACGCAGTATTTT; CDR3aa: CASSELVLGEGRLDTQYF
j_gene: TRBJ2-1; abundance: NA; d_gene: TRBD1; v_gene: TRBV5-6; CDR3nt: TGTGCCAGCAGCTTTACCTTCACAGGGGCCGATGAGCAGTTCTTC; CDR3aa: CASSFTFTGADEQFF
j_gene: TRBJ2-7; abundance: NA; d_gene: TRBD2; v_gene: TRBV10-3; CDR3nt: TGTGCCATCAGTGGGGGCAGCGGGAGGCCTCAGTACGAGCAGTACTTC; CDR3aa: CAISGGSGRPQYEQYF
j_gene: TRBJ2-7; abundance: NA; d_gene: TRBD1; v_gene: TRBV27; CDR3nt: TGTGCCAGCAGCTTAGGGACAGTGGGATCAGAGGAGCAGTACTTC; CDR3aa: CASSLGTVGSEEQYF
j_gene: TRBJ1-1; abundance: once; d_gene: NA; v_gene: TRBV11-2; CDR3nt: TGTGCCAGCAGCCTCAGCTTTGTAGGAGGGGTAACTGAAGCTTTCTTT; CDR3aa: CASSLSFVGGVTEAFF
j_gene: TRBJ1-4; abundance: NA; d_gene: NA; v_gene: TRBV7-8; CDR3nt: TGTGCCAGCAGCCCAGAACCTCAGGGCCTTGGCGAAAAACTGTTTTTT; CDR3aa: CASSPEPQGLGEKLFF
j_gene: TRBJ2-5; abundance: NA; d_gene: TRBD1; v_gene: TRBV27; CDR3nt: TGTGCCAGCAGTGATGTGGGACAGGGAGAGACCCAGTACTTC; CDR3aa: CASSDVGQGETQYF
j_gene: TRBJ2-3; abundance: NA; d_gene: NA; v_gene: TRBV29-1; CDR3nt: TGCAGCGTTGAAGATTGGGGAGCGGGCACAGATACGCAGTATTTT; CDR3aa: CSVEDWGAGTDTQYF
j_gene: TRBJ2-1; abundance: NA; d_gene: NA; v_gene: TRBV5-4; CDR3nt: TGTGCCAGCAGCTTGGACAGTTCCGCTGAGCAGTTCTTC; CDR3aa: CASSLDSSAEQFF
j_gene: TRBJ2-5; abundance: NA; d_gene: NA; v_gene: TRBV5-4; CDR3nt: TGTGCCAGCAGCGCCGACTCACTAGTTGGGGGGACGTACCAAGAGACCCAGTACTTC; CDR3aa: CASSADSLVGGTYQETQYF
j_gene: TRBJ2-1; abundance: NA; d_gene: NA; v_gene: TRBV2; CDR3nt: TGTGCCAGCAGTCAGCTAGGAAACAATGAGCAGTTCTTC; CDR3aa: CASSQLGNNEQFF
j_gene: TRBJ2-7; abundance: NA; d_gene: NA; v_gene: TRBV7-8; CDR3nt: TGTGCCAGCAGCTTTTGGGAGGAAAGCTCCTACGAGCAGTACTTC; CDR3aa: CASSFWEESSYEQYF
j_gene: TRBJ2-5; abundance: NA; d_gene: TRBD1; v_gene: TRBV5-5; CDR3nt: TGTGCCAGCAGCTTGGGTCCAGGACAGGGCAGTAGGGAGACCCAGTACTTC; CDR3aa: CASSLGPGQGSRETQYF
j_gene: TRBJ2-1; abundance: NA; d_gene: NA; v_gene: TRBV6-5; CDR3nt: TGTGCCAGCAGCCTTCCGGGCTCCTACAATGAGCAGTTCTTC; CDR3aa: CASSLPGSYNEQFF
j_gene: TRBJ2-5; abundance: NA; d_gene: NA; v_gene: TRBV27; CDR3nt: TGTGCCAGCAGGGGGAGCGAGGGTAGAGAGACCCAGTACTTC; CDR3aa: CASRGSEGRETQYF
j_gene: TRBJ1-1; abundance: NA; d_gene: NA; v_gene: TRBV30; CDR3nt: TGTGCCTGGACCAGGGGCACTGAAGCTTTCTTT; CDR3aa: CAWTRGTEAFF
j_gene: TRBJ2-7; abundance: NA; d_gene: NA; v_gene: TRBV9; CDR3nt: TGTGCCAGCAGCGTAGATGGCTTTTACGAGCAGTACTTC; CDR3aa: CASSVDGFYEQYF
j_gene: TRBJ2-5; abundance: NA; d_gene: TRBD2; v_gene: TRBV7-7; CDR3nt: TGTGCCAGCAGCTTAGGACTAGCGGCTTCCCTTAGGGAGACCCAGTACTTC; CDR3aa: CASSLGLAASLRETQYF
j_gene: TRBJ2-5; abundance: NA; d_gene: TRBD2; v_gene: TRBV9; CDR3nt: TGTGCCAGCAGCGTCAGCGGGGCGGATCAAGAGACCCAGTACTTC; CDR3aa: CASSVSGADQETQYF
j_gene: TRBJ2-3; abundance: NA; d_gene: TRBD2; v_gene: TRBV4-1; CDR3nt: TGCGCCAGCAGCCAAGATGAGGAAGCGGGAAAGACAGATACGCAGTATTTT; CDR3aa: CASSQDEEAGKTDTQYF
j_gene: TRBJ2-7; abundance: NA; d_gene: TRBD1; v_gene: TRBV5-1; CDR3nt: TGCGCCAGCAGCTCAAAACAGGGGGTCACCTACGAGCAGTACTTC; CDR3aa: CASSSKQGVTYEQYF
j_gene: TRBJ2-7; abundance: NA; d_gene: NA; v_gene: TRBV2; CDR3nt: TGTGCCAGCATGGCGGTATCCGACAGTACCTACGAGCAGTACTTC; CDR3aa: CASMAVSDSTYEQYF
j_gene: TRBJ2-3; abundance: NA; d_gene: NA; v_gene: TRBV7-3; CDR3nt: TGTGCCAGCAGCCCCAGGGAGGGGGACACAGATACGCAGTATTTT; CDR3aa: CASSPREGDTDTQYF
j_gene: TRBJ2-7; abundance: NA; d_gene: TRBD2; v_gene: TRBV19; CDR3nt: TGTGCCAGTAGTGAGACTAGCTCGAGCTCCTACGAGCAGTACTTC; CDR3aa: CASSETSSSSYEQYF
j_gene: TRBJ1-2; abundance: NA; d_gene: NA; v_gene: TRBV12-5; CDR3nt: TGTGCTAGTGGCAACCTCCATAGCGAAGTAAACTATGGCTACACCTTC; CDR3aa: CASGNLHSEVNYGYTF